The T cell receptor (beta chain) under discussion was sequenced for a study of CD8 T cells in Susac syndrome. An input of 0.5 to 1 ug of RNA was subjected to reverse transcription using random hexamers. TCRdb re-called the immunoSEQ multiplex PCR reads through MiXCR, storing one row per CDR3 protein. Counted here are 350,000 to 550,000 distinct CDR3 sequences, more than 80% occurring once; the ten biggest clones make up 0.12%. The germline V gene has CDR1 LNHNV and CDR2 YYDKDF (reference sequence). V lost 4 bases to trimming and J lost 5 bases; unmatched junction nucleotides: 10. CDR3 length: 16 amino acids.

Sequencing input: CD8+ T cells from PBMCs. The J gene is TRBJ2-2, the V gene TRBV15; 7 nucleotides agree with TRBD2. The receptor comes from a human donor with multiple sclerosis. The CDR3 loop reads CATSITGGTRTGELFF. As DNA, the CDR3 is TGTGCCACCAGCATCACGGGAGGTACCAGAACCGGGGAGCTGTTTTTT.